The text below deals with one T cell receptor (beta chain). What this receptor recognizes is not known. No qualities accompany the bases; no much larger clone lies one base away. The reads were generated on an Illumina HiSeq 1500. Through fastp at Q25 and MiXCR, TCRdb rebuilt clones from the public reads, retaining in-frame beta chains. Records with the same CDR3 protein are collapsed into one entry carrying the most frequent genes and DNA. The sample table shows around 340,000 distinct CDR3 sequences, and almost 30% are seen once. The ten largest clones add up to 20% of the sample. V is pared back by 5 bases and J by 6 bases, with 16 bases lying between the germline termini. Reading from cysteine to phenylalanine, the CDR3 counts 13 amino acids. Here the CDR3 DNA is all that survives: 39 bases in frame from base 1. Taken from the germline V gene (reference sequence), the CDR1 and CDR2 loops are DFQATT and SNEGSKA.

The data were taken from a study of T cell repertoires in cytomegalovirus infection (dated by TCRdb to the late 2010s). Study-wide context: Alongside well-studied HLA-B-restricted epitopes, the peptide stimulations were aimed at recently identified HLA-C-restricted CMV epitopes, whose presentation resists viral immunomodulation. Because public TCR beta signatures pointed to carriage of CMV infection together with the matching HLA type, the HLA type of each donor mattered for the analysis. Overall study outcomes, separate from this receptor: In the ex vivo response, HLA-C-restricted CMV-specific TCR beta clonotypes were dominant, and in two of eight donors the single most frequent clonotype came from this HLA-C-restricted group. Carriers of CMV infection plus the relevant HLA type were discriminated by the cumulative frequency of public TCR beta family members in the study cohort and in an independent roughly 340-donor cohort.

What this sample's treatment or condition label stands for: in vitro stimulation with specific CMV peptide epitopes to enrich CMV-specific T cells. The source was cultured PBMCs, collected from culture after CMV antigen stimulation. This receptor was identified in a human donor in good health (CMV status not recorded). Some clones in this sample may be carry-over from other donors' samples. The sequence is built from TRBV20-1 and TRBJ1-1; no D gene call is confident. The nucleotide sequence is TGCAGTGCTGCCGCAAAAGTCCGGCCTGAAGCTTTCTTT. This sequence encodes CSAAAKVRPEAFF.